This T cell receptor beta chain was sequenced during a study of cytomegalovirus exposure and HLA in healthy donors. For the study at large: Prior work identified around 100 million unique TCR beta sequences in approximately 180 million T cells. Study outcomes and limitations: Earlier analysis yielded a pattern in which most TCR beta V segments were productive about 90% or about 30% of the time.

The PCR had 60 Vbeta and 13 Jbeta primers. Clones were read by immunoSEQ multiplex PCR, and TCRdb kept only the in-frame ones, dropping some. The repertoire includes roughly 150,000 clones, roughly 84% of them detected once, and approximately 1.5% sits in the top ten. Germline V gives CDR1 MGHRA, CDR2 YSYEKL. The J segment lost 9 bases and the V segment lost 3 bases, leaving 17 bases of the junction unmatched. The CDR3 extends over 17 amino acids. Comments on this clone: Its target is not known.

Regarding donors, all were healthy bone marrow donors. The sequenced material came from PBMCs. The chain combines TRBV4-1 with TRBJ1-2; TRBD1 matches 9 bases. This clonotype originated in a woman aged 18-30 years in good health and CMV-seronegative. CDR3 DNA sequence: TGCGCCAGCAGCCAGGAGGGGACAGGGATCCGTAGCAAAAGCTACACCTTC. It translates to CASSQEGTGIRSKSYTF.